Below, one T cell receptor beta chain is given with its context. This clone's antigen is unknown. No clone much larger than this one lies a single base away; base qualities are absent. The sample originates from a study of blood T cell repertoires in COVID-19 (TCRdb year 2020). At the level of the whole study: The collaborator samples originated in the United States, Italy and Spain and spanned the acute and convalescent phases of COVID-19. Where HLA class I and class II types were available, the types were taken from metadata supplied by the sample provider, not from assay-based typing. Sample metadata almost always included a de-identified subject ID, COVID-19 status, age in years and sex. The material from the prospective study consisted of cDNA or gDNA derived from T cells, B-cell-depleted T cells, or PBMCs. Deeply sampled blood TCRbeta repertoires from subjects exposed to, actively infected with, or recovered from COVID-19 were included in the dataset. A freely available public database, intended as a resource for researchers studying the immune response to SARS-CoV-2, is where the repertoires were released. Samples came from the ongoing ImmuneRACE study (first 160 participants) plus 1,254 subjects from 6 global collaborators. General findings and caveats noted by the study authors: The amount of clinical and demographic metadata varied by source and participant and was provided uncurated.

The immunoSEQ Assay, a bias-controlled multiplex PCR, was used to amplify TCRbeta CDR3 regions from genomic DNA. For the original study's pipeline: Within the assay, amplification of reference gene primers was used to estimate how many nucleated cells each sample contained. To quantify the absolute abundance of each unique TCRbeta CDR3 rearrangement, sequence reads were collapsed and filtered. For each sample, productive Simpson clonality was calculated as the square root of Simpson's diversity index across productive rearrangements. The immuneACCESS repertoire file appears here via TCRdb, limited to in-frame rearrangements. These files lack a portion of the clones; in checked studies, under half of the deficit traces to unresolved V genes, and the cause of the others is not known. The V and J calls and the clone size are those of that table, but D and trimming were determined from the DNA. Across this sample there are fewer than 200,000 clones, with under 90% seen only once. The ten largest account for more than 5.5% of the sample.

V is pared back by 3 bases and J by 5 bases, with 11 bases lying between the germline termini. Reading the germline V gene (reference sequence) gives CDR1 LNHDA and CDR2 SQIVND. The CDR3 covers 14 residues, taking in both the cysteine and the phenylalanine. The entry retains the CDR3 DNA only, 42 bases that are in frame from base 1. Collaborating institutions collected whole blood in K2EDTA tubes following their own protocols. For TCRbeta analysis, collaborators shipped samples as frozen whole blood, isolated PBMCs, or DNA extracted from either of those sample types. The chain uses TRBV19 and TRBJ2-1; D gene: possibly TRBD2, on 5 matching bases. This receptor was obtained from a human donor in a cohort sampled during active COVID-19. Specimen: peripheral blood. The CDR3 protein sequence reads: CASSIVGNDNEQFF. At the DNA level, the sequence is TGTGCCAGTAGTATTGTCGGGAATGACAATGAGCAGTTCTTC.